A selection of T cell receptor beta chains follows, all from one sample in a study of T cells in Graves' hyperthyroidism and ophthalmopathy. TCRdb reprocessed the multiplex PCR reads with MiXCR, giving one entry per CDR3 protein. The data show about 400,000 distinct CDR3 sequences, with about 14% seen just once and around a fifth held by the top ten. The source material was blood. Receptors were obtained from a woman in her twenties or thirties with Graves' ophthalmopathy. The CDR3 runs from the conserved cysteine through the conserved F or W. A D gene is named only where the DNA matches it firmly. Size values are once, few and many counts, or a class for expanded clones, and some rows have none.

CDR3 DNA: TGTGCCAGCACCCTTTACCCCTACCAGCATTTT; CDR3 protein: CASTLYPYQHF; CDR3 length: 11; J gene: TRBJ1-5; D gene: -; V gene: TRBV6-1; clone size: many
CDR3 DNA: TGCAGCGTTGAGATGGATAACTATGGCTACACCTTC; CDR3 protein: CSVEMDNYGYTF; CDR3 length: 12; J gene: TRBJ1-2; D gene: -; V gene: TRBV29-1; clone size: -
CDR3 DNA: TGTGCCAGCAGCTTAGCCTGGGAAGGAGCTGAAGCTTTCTTT; CDR3 protein: CASSLAWEGAEAFF; CDR3 length: 14; J gene: TRBJ1-1; D gene: -; V gene: TRBV11-2; clone size: many
CDR3 DNA: TGTGCCAGCAGCTTTTCCGGACAGGGGCTGCCTGAAGCTTTCTTT; CDR3 protein: CASSFSGQGLPEAFF; CDR3 length: 15; J gene: TRBJ1-1; D gene: TRBD1; V gene: TRBV11-1; clone size: -
CDR3 DNA: TGTGCCAGCAGCGCCTCCAGGGGTTCCGCCTACGAGCAGTACTTC; CDR3 protein: CASSASRGSAYEQYF; CDR3 length: 15; J gene: TRBJ2-7; D gene: -; V gene: TRBV7-2; clone size: many
CDR3 DNA: TGTGCCAGCAGCCAAGGGACTAGCGGGGGACGAGGAGAGACCCAGTACTTC; CDR3 protein: CASSQGTSGGRGETQYF; CDR3 length: 17; J gene: TRBJ2-5; D gene: TRBD2; V gene: TRBV3-1; clone size: many
CDR3 DNA: TGTGCCAGTAGCAGGGCTGCCTCCTACAATGAGCAGTTCTTC; CDR3 protein: CASSRAASYNEQFF; CDR3 length: 14; J gene: TRBJ2-1; D gene: -; V gene: TRBV19; clone size: -
CDR3 DNA: TGTGCCAGCATAGAAGCAGGGGCTGGTACTGAAGCTTTCTTT; CDR3 protein: CASIEAGAGTEAFF; CDR3 length: 14; J gene: TRBJ1-1; D gene: -; V gene: TRBV6-1; clone size: many
CDR3 DNA: TGTGCCAGCACGAGGGACAGCTATAATTCACCCCTCCACTTT; CDR3 protein: CASTRDSYNSPLHF; CDR3 length: 14; J gene: TRBJ1-6; D gene: TRBD1; V gene: TRBV6-1; clone size: -
CDR3 DNA: TGTGCCAGCAGTGAAGGGTCAGGTTATAGCAATCAGCCCCAGCATTTT; CDR3 protein: CASSEGSGYSNQPQHF; CDR3 length: 16; J gene: TRBJ1-5; D gene: -; V gene: TRBV6-1; clone size: -
CDR3 DNA: TGTGCCTGGAGTGAGAGGGGAGGGAGACTGCGCCAGGGGACCCAGTACTTC; CDR3 protein: CAWSERGGRLRQGTQYF; CDR3 length: 17; J gene: TRBJ2-5; D gene: TRBD2; V gene: TRBV30; clone size: many
CDR3 DNA: TGCAGTGCTAGAGCTTCTAGCGGGGGGGGGCGGGGCACAGATACGCAGTATTTT; CDR3 protein: CSARASSGGGRGTDTQYF; CDR3 length: 18; J gene: TRBJ2-3; D gene: TRBD2; V gene: TRBV20-1; clone size: many
CDR3 DNA: TGTGCCAGCAGTGACTCGGCCAGTTGGGCAGGTGGCTACACCTTC; CDR3 protein: CASSDSASWAGGYTF; CDR3 length: 15; J gene: TRBJ1-2; D gene: -; V gene: TRBV6-4; clone size: few
CDR3 DNA: TGTGCCAGCTCACCATCCACAGGCCAAAGCTCCTACGAGCAGTACTTC; CDR3 protein: CASSPSTGQSSYEQYF; CDR3 length: 16; J gene: TRBJ2-7; D gene: -; V gene: TRBV18; clone size: many
CDR3 DNA: TGTGCCAGCAGCTTGGACCCGAAAGCTAGCAAAGATACGCAGTATTTT; CDR3 protein: CASSLDPKASKDTQYF; CDR3 length: 16; J gene: TRBJ2-3; D gene: -; V gene: TRBV7-9; clone size: many
CDR3 DNA: TGCGCCAGCAGCCTTGGCCGGGAAAAGTCTGAAGCTTTCTTT; CDR3 protein: CASSLGREKSEAFF; CDR3 length: 14; J gene: TRBJ1-1; D gene: -; V gene: TRBV4-1; clone size: many
CDR3 DNA: TGTGCCGGCAGCATAGGCCAGTTGAACACTGAAGCTTTCTTT; CDR3 protein: CAGSIGQLNTEAFF; CDR3 length: 14; J gene: TRBJ1-1; D gene: -; V gene: TRBV9; clone size: -
CDR3 DNA: TGTGCCAGCAGAGACGACAGGGGGCGCGGGGATGAGCAGTTCTTC; CDR3 protein: CASRDDRGRGDEQFF; CDR3 length: 15; J gene: TRBJ2-1; D gene: TRBD1; V gene: TRBV2; clone size: many
CDR3 DNA: TGTGCCAGCAGTTTAACTACAGGGGGGGCTTTCTTT; CDR3 protein: CASSLTTGGAFF; CDR3 length: 12; J gene: TRBJ1-1; D gene: TRBD1; V gene: TRBV28; clone size: many
CDR3 DNA: TGTGCCAGCAGGCCGTACAGGGAGCGAATCAATGAGCAGTTCTTC; CDR3 protein: CASRPYRERINEQFF; CDR3 length: 15; J gene: TRBJ2-1; D gene: -; V gene: TRBV28; clone size: many
CDR3 DNA: TGTGCCAGCAGCTTTCTGGCTAGCGGGGGGCCTCAAGAGACCCAGTACTTC; CDR3 protein: CASSFLASGGPQETQYF; CDR3 length: 17; J gene: TRBJ2-5; D gene: TRBD2; V gene: TRBV13; clone size: many
CDR3 DNA: TGCGCCAGCAGTGAGGTCAGGATTCTCCACAATGAGCAGTTCTTC; CDR3 protein: CASSEVRILHNEQFF; CDR3 length: 15; J gene: TRBJ2-1; D gene: -; V gene: TRBV10-2; clone size: -
CDR3 DNA: TGTGCCAGCAGCCCAGGGGTCGGAGAGACCCAGTACTTC; CDR3 protein: CASSPGVGETQYF; CDR3 length: 13; J gene: TRBJ2-5; D gene: -; V gene: TRBV3-1; clone size: many
CDR3 DNA: TGCGCCAGCAGTCAACGGACGCGGAGCTCCTACAATGAGCAGTTCTTC; CDR3 protein: CASSQRTRSSYNEQFF; CDR3 length: 16; J gene: TRBJ2-1; D gene: -; V gene: TRBV4-1; clone size: many
CDR3 DNA: TGCAGTGCTAGTTGGGACAGTTCTAATGAAAAACTGTTTTTT; CDR3 protein: CSASWDSSNEKLFF; CDR3 length: 14; J gene: TRBJ1-4; D gene: TRBD1; V gene: TRBV20-1; clone size: many
CDR3 DNA: TGTGCCAGCAGCTTAGGGACTAGCGGGAGGGCGGACGAGCAGTACTTC; CDR3 protein: CASSLGTSGRADEQYF; CDR3 length: 16; J gene: TRBJ2-7; D gene: TRBD2; V gene: TRBV11-2; clone size: many
CDR3 DNA: TGTGCCAGCTCCCCGCCAGGTATGGGCAATCAGCCCCAGCATTTT; CDR3 protein: CASSPPGMGNQPQHF; CDR3 length: 15; J gene: TRBJ1-5; D gene: -; V gene: TRBV18; clone size: many
CDR3 DNA: TGCAGCGTCCGGATTTCAGAGACCCAGTACTTC; CDR3 protein: CSVRISETQYF; CDR3 length: 11; J gene: TRBJ2-5; D gene: -; V gene: TRBV29-1; clone size: many
CDR3 DNA: TGTGCCAGCAGCTTAGCCCCAGGCTCTGGAAACACCATATATTTT; CDR3 protein: CASSLAPGSGNTIYF; CDR3 length: 15; J gene: TRBJ1-3; D gene: -; V gene: TRBV7-2; clone size: many